The sequence of this TCR beta chain was determined in a study of blood T cells in healthy people across ages. Study as a whole: When template switching was applied, about one barcoded beta molecule was captured per two T cells.

For the second PCR, which ran for 7 to 11 cycles, a sample-barcoded 5' primer and a J-beta primer mix were used. TCRdb itself ran the 5' RACE reads through MiXCR, one entry per CDR3 protein. The data show hundreds of thousands of distinct CDR3 sequences, about 40% seen once. Healthy Russian Caucasian donors spanned ages about 6 to 100 years. Peripheral blood, ten milliliters per donor, was collected. Extractions gave at least 5.5 micrograms of total RNA per sample. In germline, CDR1 is MGHRA, CDR2 YSYEKL. The CDR3 spans 15 residues. Comment on this clonotype: Its ends do not fully match the called genes, so a read error is possible.

The receptor was isolated from a woman aged 55-70 years in good health. The rearrangement joins TRBV4-1 to TRBJ1-5, with TRBD1 matching 8 bases. Sequencing used blood. The chain's CDR3 is CASSQEGQGAQLQHF. CDR3 DNA: TGCGCCAGCAGCCAAGAGGGGCAGGGGGCTCAGCTCCAGCATTTT.